This record covers a single T cell receptor beta chain. Its antigen is unidentified. All participating donors were Caucasian adults from Nashville, Tennessee. Genomic DNA per cell subset filled all wells of several immunoSEQ plates. Sequencing used immunoSEQ multiplex PCR; TCRdb keeps in-frame clones, though not all of them. This table has hundreds of thousands of clones, roughly four fifths appearing once. This sample is part of a study of shared clonotypes between healthy human individuals. Notes on the study in general: Sampling covered nothing but blood. Tissue TCR repertoires likely differ from those found in blood. Donor clonotype sharing was expected to depend on sequencing depth.

The CDR3 is 13 residues long. V was pared by 1 base and J by 2 bases, with 5 bases between. CDR1 and CDR2 from the germline V gene are LGHNT and FRNRAP. The chain carries TRBV12-5 and TRBJ1-1; D is uncertain. Material: PBMCs. The sequence derives from a woman between 40 and 55 years old in good health. Some clones in this sample may be carry-over from other donors' samples. The CDR3 spells CASGLGVNTEAFF. The CDR3 DNA is TGTGCTAGTGGTTTGGGGGTTAACACTGAAGCTTTCTTT. The whole variable domain, remainder taken from reference TRBV12-5 and TRBJ1-1, is DARVTQTPRHKVTEMGQEVTMRCQPILGHNTVFWYRQTMMQGLELLAYFRNRAPLDDSGMPKDRFSAEMPDATLATLKIQPSEPRDSAVYFCASGLGVNTEAFFGQGTRLTVV.